These 20 T cell receptor beta chains originate from one sample sequenced in a study of beta chain features in type 1 diabetes. Whole-study results and caveats: Shorter TCRB CDR3s, moderately but significantly so, marked every one of the four CD4+ subsets in Type 1 diabetes patients.

What these receptors recognize is not known. Reverse transcription of all isolated RNA meant that expressed TCRB transcripts were sequenced. Sequenced by immunoSEQ multiplex PCR; TCRdb stores in-frame clones only, minus some. The sample yields 300,000 or so clones, about 13% seen once. Sequencing was done on a sample of naive CD4+ T cells from blood. Every receptor here comes from a man aged 25-45 years with type 1 diabetes.

The CDR3 nucleotides are TGTGCCAGCAGCTCCCCAAACACCGGGGAGCTGTTTTTT. Translated, it gives CASSSPNTGELFF. The chain combines TRBV7-2 with TRBJ2-2; D is unresolved. CDR1 and CDR2 (germline): SGHTA, FQGNSA. The CDR3 contains 13 residues. V lost 4 bases to trimming and J lost 2 bases, with 5 bases between them.

This clone has just a few counts. V gene TRBV9 combines with J gene TRBJ1-1; D may be TRBD1 (5 bases). CDR3 length: 13 residues. V was shortened by 4 bases and J by 4 bases, with 11 bases between the two germline ends. Germline V CDR1 and CDR2: SGDLS, YYNGEE. As DNA, the CDR3 is TGTGCCAGCAGCCAGCAGGGCTCCACTGAAGCTTTCTTT. It codes for CASSQQGSTEAFF. The full variable domain, in which reference TRBV9 and TRBJ1-1 provide the parts outside the CDR3, is DSGVTQTPKHLITATGQRVTLRCSPRSGDLSVYWYQQSLDQGLQFLIQYYNGEERAKGNILERFSAQQFPDLHSELNLSSLELGDSALYFCASSQQGSTEAFFGQGTRLTVV.

This clone was seen a handful of times. V usage is TRBV21-1 and J usage is TRBJ2-5; the DNA was not compared with TRBD1, the D call given in the table. TRBV21-1 is described as a pseudogene. This CDR3 region has 16 residues. The CDR3 coding sequence is TGTGCCAGCAGCGGCCCAAACAGGGGGCATCGGGGGACCCAGTACTTC. Translation gives CASSGPNRGHRGTQYF.

The CDR3 DNA reads TGTGCCATCAGCCCTAGCGGGAGCCTCGGCGGGGAGCTGTTTTTT. Translating gives CAISPSGSLGGELFF. J is TRBJ2-2 and V is TRBV10-3, with 10 bases aligning to TRBD2. Looked up from germline, CDR1 is ENHRY and CDR2 is SYGVKD. The CDR3 contains 15 residues. Trimming cost V 6 bases and J 7 bases; bases outside gene matches: 8.

The rearrangement uses TRBV6-6 and TRBJ2-7; 8 bases are shared with TRBD1. The length of the CDR3 is 14 residues. Germline CDR1 is MNHNY and CDR2 is SVGAGI (reference sequence). V was clipped by 2 bases and J by 3 bases; unmatched bases: 3. CDR3 sequence: CASSYGRGLYEQYF. The DNA for the CDR3 is TGTGCCAGCAGTTACGGCAGGGGGCTCTACGAGCAGTACTTC.

This clone was detected a few times. This chain links TRBV6-1 with TRBJ2-5; no clear D gene. The CDR3 spans 11 residues. Germline CDR1 reads MNHNS; CDR2 reads SASEGT. Trimming left V 2 bases short and J 5 bases short, with 3 bases between. DNA of the CDR3: TGTGCCAGCAGTGAACTCGAGACCCAGTACTTC. Its translation: CASSELETQYF.

V is TRBV2 and J is TRBJ2-5; 7 bases match TRBD1. V lost 6 bases, J lost 1 base, and 2 bases stayed unmatched. Germline V lookup: CDR1 SNHLY, CDR2 FYNNEI. The CDR3 spans 13 residues. The CDR3: CASRGQPQETQYF. In DNA form, the CDR3 reads TGTGCCAGCAGGGGACAGCCCCAAGAGACCCAGTACTTC.

This clone was seen a handful of times. The V call is TRBV21-1, the J call TRBJ2-1; the listed D gene, TRBD2, was not tested against the DNA. TRBV21-1 is flagged as a pseudogene. This CDR3 comprises 12 residues. CDR3 protein: CASSNPAGEQFF. CDR3 sequence (DNA): TGTGCCAGCAGCAACCCTGCGGGTGAGCAGTTCTTC.

This clone was seen more than once but under ten times. The chain employs TRBV21-1 and TRBJ2-7; the table's D call, TRBD1, has no DNA check behind it. TRBV21-1 is described as a pseudogene. The CDR3 has 15 amino acids. CDR3 sequence reads: CASSLSGQDSYEQYF. CDR3 nucleotides: TGTGCCAGCAGCTTATCGGGACAGGACTCCTACGAGCAGTACTTC.

The chain carries TRBV28 and TRBJ2-1; D ambiguous. Looked up from germline, CDR1 is MDHEN and CDR2 is SYDVKM. The CDR3 loop spans 11 amino acids. The V and J ends lost 7 bases and 9 bases respectively, with 10 bases between them. CDR3 region: CASTEVGEQFF. CDR3 nucleotides: TGTGCCAGCACCGAGGTGGGTGAGCAGTTCTTC.

This clone turned up a few times. The chain carries TRBV2 and TRBJ1-1; tentative D call: TRBD1 (6 bases). CDR3 length: 13 amino acids. CDR1 and CDR2 (germline): SNHLY, FYNNEI. V dropped 7 bases and J dropped 1 base, with 10 bases sitting between them. The CDR3: CASILQGNTEAFF. CDR3 DNA: TGTGCCAGCATTTTACAGGGGAACACTGAAGCTTTCTTT. Complete variable domain (other parts from reference TRBV2 and TRBJ1-1): EPEVTQTPSHQVTQMGQEVILRCVPISNHLYFYWYRQILGQKVEFLVSFYNNEISEKSEIFDDQFSVERPDGSNFTLKIRSTKLEDSAMYFCASILQGNTEAFFGQGTRLTVV.

This rearrangement joins TRBV7-3 to TRBJ2-3; 8 bases line up with TRBD2. V lost 5 bases and J lost 1; bases outside the gene matches: 8. This CDR3 contains 16 residues. Germline CDR1 reads SGHTA; CDR2 reads FQGTGA. The CDR3 spells CASSLIAGRGTDTQYF. Written as DNA, the CDR3 is TGTGCCAGCAGCCTTATAGCGGGAAGGGGCACAGATACGCAGTATTTT. The variable domain in full, with the rest retrieved from reference TRBV7-3 and TRBJ2-3, is GAGVSQTPSNKVTEKGKYVELRCDPISGHTALYWYRQSLGQGPEFLIYFQGTGAADDSGLPNDRFFAVRPEGSVSTLKIQRTERGDSAVYLCASSLIAGRGTDTQYFGPGTRLTVL.

In its sample, this clone was seen a few times. The J gene is TRBJ2-3, the V gene TRBV2, with D unresolved. Trimming cost V 2 bases and J 4 bases, with 10 bases left between them. This CDR3 contains 14 residues. Germline CDR1 and CDR2: SNHLY and FYNNEI. The CDR3 loop is CASSEYTVPDTQYF. DNA for the CDR3: TGTGCCAGCAGTGAATATACGGTCCCAGATACGCAGTATTTT.

This chain links TRBV9 with TRBJ2-2; D possibly corresponds to TRBD1 (6 bases). Trimming took 3 bases from V and 4 from J, leaving 13 bases between them. The germline V gene encodes CDR1 SGDLS and CDR2 YYNGEE. The length of the CDR3 is 15 residues. The CDR3 reads CASSARTVGTGELFF. The CDR3, as DNA: TGTGCCAGCAGCGCAAGGACAGTCGGCACCGGGGAGCTGTTTTTT. The full variable domain, in which reference TRBV9 and TRBJ2-2 provide the parts outside the CDR3, is DSGVTQTPKHLITATGQRVTLRCSPRSGDLSVYWYQQSLDQGLQFLIQYYNGEERAKGNILERFSAQQFPDLHSELNLSSLELGDSALYFCASSARTVGTGELFFGEGSRLTVL.

V is TRBV10-3 and J is TRBJ2-7; 9 bases line up with TRBD2. The V gene's germline CDR1 is ENHRY and CDR2 SYGVKD. The CDR3 has 13 residues. The V gene end was trimmed by 8 bases and the J gene end by 5 bases; junction bases not matched to a gene: 7. The DNA for the CDR3 is TGTGCCATCGCGCGGGAGGGCGTGAACGAGCAGTACTTC. Translation: CAIAREGVNEQYF.

This clone was detected a few times. The chain uses TRBV14 and TRBJ1-1, with D maybe TRBD1 (6 bases). Trimming shortened V by 2 bases and J by 0 bases, and 13 bases separated the two germline ends. Per the germline V gene, CDR1 is SGHDN and CDR2 is FVKESK. The CDR3 is made up of 16 amino acids. CDR3 sequence (DNA): TGTGCCAGCAGCCAACTGGTAGGGGGAATGAACACTGAAGCTTTCTTT. Protein: CASSQLVGGMNTEAFF.

The J gene is TRBJ2-1, the V gene TRBV10-3; 10 bases align to TRBD2. V lost 0 bases to trimming and J lost 10 bases; unmatched junction nucleotides: 9. This CDR3 is 16 amino acids long. Germline V lookup: CDR1 ENHRY, CDR2 SYGVKD. The CDR3 nucleotides are TGTGCCATCAGTGAGTCGAGCGGGAGGGCCAGGAGAGAGCAGTTCTTC. Its translation is CAISESSGRARREQFF.

This clone was found once. This chain connects TRBV7-8 to TRBJ2-5, with D tentatively TRBD1 (6 bases). V was cut by 1 base and J by 3 bases, with 12 bases left in between. CDR1 SGHVS and CDR2 FQNEAQ come from the germline V gene. This CDR3 has 15 residues. As DNA, the CDR3 is TGTGCCAGCAGCTTAGTGCAGGGGCGGGAAGAGACCCAGTACTTC. This gives the protein CASSLVQGREETQYF.

V gene TRBV9 combines with J gene TRBJ2-5; TRBD2 aligns across 7 bases. CDR3 size: 14 residues. J lost 5 bases, V lost 0 bases, and 4 bases had no gene match. Germline values: CDR1 SGDLS, CDR2 YYNGEE. The CDR3 here is CASSVGGRAETQYF. The CDR3 nucleotides read TGTGCCAGCAGCGTAGGCGGGAGAGCGGAGACCCAGTACTTC.

This clone has only a few counts. The chain links TRBV7-9 to TRBJ1-3; TRBD1 matches at 7 bases. J lost 4 bases, V lost 6 bases, and 9 bases had no gene match. Germline-derived CDR1 and CDR2 are SEHNR and FQNEAQ (reference sequence). The CDR3 totals 15 residues. The CDR3 sequence: CASSSPLDRGNTIYF. The CDR3 DNA reads as TGTGCCAGCAGTTCGCCTTTGGACAGGGGAAACACCATATATTTT.